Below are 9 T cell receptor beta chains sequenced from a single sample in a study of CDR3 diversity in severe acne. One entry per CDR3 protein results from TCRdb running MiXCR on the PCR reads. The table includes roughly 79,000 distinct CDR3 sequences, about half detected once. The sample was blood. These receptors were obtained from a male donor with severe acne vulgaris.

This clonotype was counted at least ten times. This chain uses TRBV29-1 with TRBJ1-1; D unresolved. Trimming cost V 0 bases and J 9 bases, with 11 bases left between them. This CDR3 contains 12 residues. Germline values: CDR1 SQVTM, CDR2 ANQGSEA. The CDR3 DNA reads TGCAGCGTTGAAGATAGTTCGCGAAAAGCTTTCTTT. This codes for CSVEDSSRKAFF.

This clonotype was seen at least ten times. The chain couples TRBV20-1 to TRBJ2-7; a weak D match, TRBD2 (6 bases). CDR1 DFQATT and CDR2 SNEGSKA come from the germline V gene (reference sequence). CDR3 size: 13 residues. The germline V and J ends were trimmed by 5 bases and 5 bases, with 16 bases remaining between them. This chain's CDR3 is CSAPSPGVDEQYF. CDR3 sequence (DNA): TGCAGTGCTCCCTCCCCGGGAGTCGACGAGCAGTACTTC.

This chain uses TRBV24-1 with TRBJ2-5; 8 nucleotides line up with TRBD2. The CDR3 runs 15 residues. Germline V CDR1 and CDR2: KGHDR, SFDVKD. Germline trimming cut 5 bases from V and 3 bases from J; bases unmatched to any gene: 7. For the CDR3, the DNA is TGTGCCACCAGTGGAGGGCCAGCGGGAGAAGAGACCCAGTACTTC. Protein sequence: CATSGGPAGEETQYF.

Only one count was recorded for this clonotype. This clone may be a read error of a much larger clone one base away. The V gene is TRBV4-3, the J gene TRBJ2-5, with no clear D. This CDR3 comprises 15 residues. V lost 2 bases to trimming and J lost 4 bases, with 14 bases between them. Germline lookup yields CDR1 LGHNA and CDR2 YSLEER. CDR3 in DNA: TGCGCCAGCAGCCAACAGTTCAGACCTCCAGAGACCCAGTACTTC. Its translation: CASSQQFRPPETQYF.

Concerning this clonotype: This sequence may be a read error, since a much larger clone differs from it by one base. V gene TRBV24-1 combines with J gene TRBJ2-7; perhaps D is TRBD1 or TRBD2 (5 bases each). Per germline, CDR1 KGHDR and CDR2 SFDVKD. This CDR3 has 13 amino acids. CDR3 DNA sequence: TGTGCCGCCAGCCCACGGGGCGGCTACGAGCAGTACTTC. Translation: CAASPRGGYEQYF.

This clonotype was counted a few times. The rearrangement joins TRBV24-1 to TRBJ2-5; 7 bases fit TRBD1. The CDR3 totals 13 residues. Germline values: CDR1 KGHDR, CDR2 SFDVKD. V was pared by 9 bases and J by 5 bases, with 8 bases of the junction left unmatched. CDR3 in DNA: TGTGCCACCCGGGGACAGCTAGGGGAGACCCAGTACTTC. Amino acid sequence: CATRGQLGETQYF.

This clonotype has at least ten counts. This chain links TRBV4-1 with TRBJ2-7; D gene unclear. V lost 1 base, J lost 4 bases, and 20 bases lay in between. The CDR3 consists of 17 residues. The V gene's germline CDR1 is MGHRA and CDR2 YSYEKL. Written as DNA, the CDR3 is TGCGCCAGCAGCCAAGGAGCAGGCATGGTTTCTTTTTACGAGCAGTACTTC. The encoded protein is CASSQGAGMVSFYEQYF.

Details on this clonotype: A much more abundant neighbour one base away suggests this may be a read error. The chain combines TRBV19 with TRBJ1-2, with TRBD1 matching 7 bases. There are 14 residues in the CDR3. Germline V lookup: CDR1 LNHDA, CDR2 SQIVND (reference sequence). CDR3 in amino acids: CTSSTNRGDYGYTF. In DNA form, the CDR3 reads TGTACCAGTAGTACAAACAGGGGTGACTATGGCTACACCTTC.

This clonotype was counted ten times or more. CDR3 protein: CAISEGRDTMNTEAFF. In nucleotides, the CDR3 is TGTGCCATCAGTGAGGGCCGGGATACTATGAACACTGAAGCTTTCTTT. This rearrangement joins TRBV10-3 to TRBJ1-1; D is uncertain. From germline, CDR1 is ENHRY and CDR2 SYGVKD. The CDR3 spans 16 residues. Trimming took 2 bases from V and 0 from J, leaving 13 bases between them.